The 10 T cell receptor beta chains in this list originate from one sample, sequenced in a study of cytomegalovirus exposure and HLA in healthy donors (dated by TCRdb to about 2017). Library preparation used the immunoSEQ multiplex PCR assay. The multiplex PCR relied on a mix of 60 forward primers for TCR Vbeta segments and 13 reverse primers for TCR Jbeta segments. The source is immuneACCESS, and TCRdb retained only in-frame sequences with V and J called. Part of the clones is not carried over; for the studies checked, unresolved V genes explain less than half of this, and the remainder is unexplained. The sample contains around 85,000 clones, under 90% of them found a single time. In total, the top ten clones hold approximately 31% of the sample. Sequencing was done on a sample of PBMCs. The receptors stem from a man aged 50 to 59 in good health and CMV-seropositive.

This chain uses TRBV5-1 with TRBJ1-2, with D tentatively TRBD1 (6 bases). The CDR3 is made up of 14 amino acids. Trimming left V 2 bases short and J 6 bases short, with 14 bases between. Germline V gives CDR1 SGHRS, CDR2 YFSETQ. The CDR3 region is CASSLQGTGDGYTF. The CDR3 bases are TGCGCCAGCAGCTTACAGGGTACTGGAGATGGCTACACCTTC.

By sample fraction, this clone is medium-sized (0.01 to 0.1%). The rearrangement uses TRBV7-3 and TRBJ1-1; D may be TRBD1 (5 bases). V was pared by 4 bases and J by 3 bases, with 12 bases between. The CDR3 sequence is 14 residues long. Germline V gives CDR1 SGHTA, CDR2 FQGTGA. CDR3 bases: TGTGCCAGCAGCTCCGAGGGGAGGTACACTGAAGCTTTCTTT. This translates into CASSSEGRYTEAFF.

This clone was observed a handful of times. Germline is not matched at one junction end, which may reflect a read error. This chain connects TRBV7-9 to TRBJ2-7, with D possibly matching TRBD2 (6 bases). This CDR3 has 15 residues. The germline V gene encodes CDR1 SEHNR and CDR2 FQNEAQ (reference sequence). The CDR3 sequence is CSSSFAGSIGYEQYF. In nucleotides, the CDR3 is TGTTCCAGCAGCTTCGCGGGGTCGATAGGCTACGAGCAGTACTTC.

The chain's CDR3 is CAWKGTSGFEQYF. The CDR3 nucleotides read TGTGCCTGGAAAGGGACTAGCGGGTTCGAGCAGTACTTC. V and J are TRBV30 and TRBJ2-7; 12 positions match TRBD2. Germline V gene sequence: CDR1 GTSNPN, CDR2 SVGIG (reference sequence). J gave up 6 bases and V 4 bases, and 4 bases lay outside the gene matches. There are 13 residues in the CDR3. Based on the CDR3 plus reference TRBV30 and TRBJ2-7, the full variable domain is SQTIHQWPATLVQPVGSPLSLECTVEGTSNPNLYWYRQAAGRGLQLLFYSVGIGQISSEVPQNLSASRPQDRQFILSSKKLLLSDSGFYLCAWKGTSGFEQYFGPGTRLTVT.

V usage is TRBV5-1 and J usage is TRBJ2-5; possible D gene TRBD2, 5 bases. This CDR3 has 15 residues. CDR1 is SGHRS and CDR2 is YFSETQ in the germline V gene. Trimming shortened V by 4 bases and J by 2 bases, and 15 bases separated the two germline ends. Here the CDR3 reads CASSMTGLSQETQYF. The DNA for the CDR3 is TGCGCCAGCAGCATGACCGGACTGAGTCAAGAGACCCAGTACTTC.

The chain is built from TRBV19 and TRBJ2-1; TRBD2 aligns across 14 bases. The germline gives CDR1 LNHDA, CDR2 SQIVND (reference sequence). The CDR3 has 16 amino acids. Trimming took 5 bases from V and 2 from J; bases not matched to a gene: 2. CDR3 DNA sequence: TGTGCCAGTAGTGTGGGACTAGCGGGAGCCTACAATGAGCAGTTCTTC. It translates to CASSVGLAGAYNEQFF.

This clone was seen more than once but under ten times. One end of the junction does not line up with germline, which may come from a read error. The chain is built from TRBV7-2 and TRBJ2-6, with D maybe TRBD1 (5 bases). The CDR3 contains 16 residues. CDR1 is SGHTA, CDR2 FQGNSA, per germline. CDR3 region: CASSLRGYSGANGLTF. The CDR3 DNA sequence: TGTGCCAGCAGCTTAAGGGGTTACTCTGGGGCCAACGGCCTGACTTTC.

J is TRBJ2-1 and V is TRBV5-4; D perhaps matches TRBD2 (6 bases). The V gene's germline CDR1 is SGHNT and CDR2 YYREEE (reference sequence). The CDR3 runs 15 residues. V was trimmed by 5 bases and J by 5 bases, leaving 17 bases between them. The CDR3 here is CASSSGLLTNNEQFF. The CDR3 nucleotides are TGTGCCAGCAGTTCGGGACTCCTAACAAACAATGAGCAGTTCTTC.

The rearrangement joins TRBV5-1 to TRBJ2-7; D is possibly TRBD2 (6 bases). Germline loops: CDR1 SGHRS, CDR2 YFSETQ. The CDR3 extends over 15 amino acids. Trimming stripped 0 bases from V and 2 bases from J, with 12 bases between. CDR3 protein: CASSLDGSVPYEQYF. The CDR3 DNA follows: TGCGCCAGCAGCTTGGACGGGAGTGTGCCCTACGAGCAGTACTTC.

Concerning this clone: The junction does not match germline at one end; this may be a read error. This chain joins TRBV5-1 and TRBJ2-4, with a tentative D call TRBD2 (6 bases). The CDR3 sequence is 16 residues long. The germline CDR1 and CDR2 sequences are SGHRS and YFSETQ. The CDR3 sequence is CASSLTQEGAKNSQYF. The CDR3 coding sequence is TGCGCCAGCAGCTTGACGCAGGAGGGAGCCAAAAACAGTCAGTACTTC.